This T cell receptor (beta chain) emerged from a study of blood T cell repertoires in COVID-19. Patients in Seattle were enrolled during active infection, then followed longitudinally. The V segment lost 5 bases and the J segment 7 bases; nucleotides outside the gene matches: 10. The germline V gene has CDR1 SGHTA and CDR2 FQGNSA. This CDR3 has 15 residues. Original handling: It was from reference gene primer amplification that nucleated cell counts were estimated. This table comes from immunoSEQ multiplex PCR, and its TCRdb copy is limited to in-frame clones, with some not included. From that table come the V and J calls and clone size; the DNA was used to work out D and trimming. The profile covers approximately 140,000 clones, with more than 80% appearing a single time and under 15% taken by the ten largest.

Sequencing input: peripheral blood. The chain joins TRBV7-2 to TRBJ2-2, with 7 positions matching TRBD2. This sequence originates from a man in his late teens or twenties with COVID-19, enrolled during active disease. This CDR3 is CASSLLGGMSGELFF. Here the CDR3 DNA reads TGTGCCAGCAGCCTCCTGGGAGGGATGAGCGGGGAGCTGTTTTTT.